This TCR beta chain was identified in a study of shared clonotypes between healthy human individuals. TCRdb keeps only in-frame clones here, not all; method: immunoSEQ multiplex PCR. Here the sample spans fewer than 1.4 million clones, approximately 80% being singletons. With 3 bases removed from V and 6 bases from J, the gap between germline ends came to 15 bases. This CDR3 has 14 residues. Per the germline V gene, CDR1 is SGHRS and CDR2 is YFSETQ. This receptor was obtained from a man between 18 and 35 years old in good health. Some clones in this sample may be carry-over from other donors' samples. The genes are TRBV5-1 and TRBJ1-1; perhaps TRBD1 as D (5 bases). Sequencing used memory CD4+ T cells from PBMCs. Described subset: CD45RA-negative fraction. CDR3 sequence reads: CASSSPIRGSEAFF. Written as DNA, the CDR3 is TGCGCCAGCAGCTCCCCCATCCGGGGGTCTGAAGCTTTCTTT.